These 17 T cell receptor beta chains were all obtained from the same sample, sequenced in a study of OX40 agonist ivuxolimab in advanced cancers. Some clones are missing from TCRdb's copy, which holds only in-frame ones; the method was immunoSEQ multiplex PCR. This table holds approximately 58,000 clones, roughly 77% found once. The input for sequencing was CD4+ or CD8+ T cells sorted from blood, taken in a trial of the OX40 agonist ivuxolimab. All receptors derive from an adult with an advanced solid tumor such as melanoma, head and neck, liver or kidney cancer.

The chain has TRBV6-5 and TRBJ2-2; D possibly corresponds to TRBD1 (5 bases). V shed 4 bases and J shed 6 bases, with 6 bases lying between them. Germline lookup yields CDR1 MNHEY and CDR2 SVGAGI. The CDR3 is made up of 12 amino acids. This CDR3 reads CASSSGSGELFF. The DNA of the CDR3 is TGTGCCAGCAGTTCAGGGTCCGGGGAGCTGTTTTTT.

The chain joins TRBV4-2 to TRBJ2-7, with D possibly TRBD2 on 6 matching bases. CDR3 size: 13 residues. V was trimmed by 3 bases and J by 5 bases, leaving 11 bases between them. CDR1 is LGHNA and CDR2 is YNFKEQ in the germline V gene. In DNA, the CDR3 is TGTGCCAGCAGCCAGATTGGAGGGGACGAGCAGTACTTC. Its translation is CASSQIGGDEQYF.

This clone was seen a handful of times. The gene calls are TRBV5-1 and TRBJ2-5, with 9 bases identical to TRBD2. The V and J ends lost 0 bases and 4 bases, in that order; junction bases with no gene match: 10. CDR1 and CDR2 (germline): SGHRS, YFSETQ. The CDR3 has 17 residues. CDR3 sequence reads: CASSLVGLARGRETQYF. The CDR3 coding sequence is TGCGCCAGCAGCTTGGTGGGACTAGCAAGGGGAAGAGAGACCCAGTACTTC.

J is TRBJ2-7 and V is TRBV19; D may match TRBD1 or TRBD2 (5 bases each). Trimming left V 5 bases short and J 3 bases short, with 17 bases between. The germline V gene encodes CDR1 LNHDA and CDR2 SQIVND (reference sequence). The CDR3 length is 15 residues. CDR3 coding DNA: TGTGCCAGTAGTGCCCCGGGACGGGAAGTCTACGAGCAGTACTTC. This gives the protein CASSAPGREVYEQYF. The variable domain in full, completed from reference TRBV19 and TRBJ2-7, reads DGGITQSPKYLFRKEGQNVTLSCEQNLNHDAMYWYRQDPGQGLRLIYYSQIVNDFQKGDIAEGYSVSREKKESFPLTVTSAQKNPTAFYLCASSAPGREVYEQYFGPGTRLTVT.

This clone has a handful of counts. V and J are TRBV29-1 and TRBJ2-7; D gene unclear. The germline V gene has CDR1 SQVTM and CDR2 ANQGSEA. This CDR3 contains 11 residues. The ends were cut back, 4 bases at V and 4 bases at J, with 8 bases in the middle. The CDR3 DNA follows: TGCAGCGTTGTCAGTACGTACGAGCAGTACTTC. It specifies CSVVSTYEQYF.

The chain couples TRBV6-6 to TRBJ2-3; TRBD2 matches at 12 bases. The CDR3 length is 16 residues. With V trimmed by 7 bases and J by 6 bases, 11 bases remained unmatched. The germline CDR1 and CDR2 sequences are MNHNY and SVGAGI (reference sequence). As DNA, the CDR3 is TGTGCCAGCACCCGACTAGCGGGAGATATATTGGATACGCAGTATTTT. Translated, it gives CASTRLAGDILDTQYF.

This clone turned up a few times. The chain recombines TRBV19 with TRBJ2-1, with unresolved D. Germline V gene data show CDR1 as LNHDA and CDR2 as SQIVND (reference sequence). The CDR3 covers 13 residues. With 8 bases removed from V and 0 bases from J, the gap between germline ends came to 8 bases. DNA of the CDR3: TGTGCCAGTCGACAAGACTCCTACAATGAGCAGTTCTTC. Translating gives CASRQDSYNEQFF.

This chain joins TRBV7-8 and TRBJ2-3; D could derive from TRBD1 or TRBD2 (5 bases each). V shed 5 bases and J shed 1 base, with 10 bases lying between them. The V gene's germline CDR1 is SGHVS and CDR2 FQNEAQ. CDR3 size: 14 residues. The DNA for the CDR3 is TGTGCCAGCAGCAATTGGGACCGCACAGATACGCAGTATTTT. This translates into CASSNWDRTDTQYF.

This chain uses TRBV2 with TRBJ1-5, with a weak D call TRBD1 (6 bases). The germline V gene has CDR1 SNHLY and CDR2 FYNNEI. This CDR3 spans 14 amino acids. The V end was cut by 8 bases, the J end by 6 bases, with 17 bases between. The CDR3 sequence is CASQLRQESQPQHF. The CDR3 DNA reads as TGTGCCAGCCAGCTCAGACAGGAAAGTCAGCCCCAGCATTTT.

This rearrangement joins TRBV4-1 to TRBJ2-1; D call uncertain. The CDR3 sequence is 16 residues long. V shed 4 bases and J shed 0 bases, with 13 bases lying between them. The germline gives CDR1 MGHRA, CDR2 YSYEKL. Here the CDR3 reads CASSRSTVSSYNEQFF. The CDR3 bases are TGCGCCAGCAGCCGGTCGACTGTAAGCTCCTACAATGAGCAGTTCTTC.

The sample holds a few counts of this clone. The V gene is TRBV29-1, the J gene TRBJ2-3; D gene uncertain. The CDR3 spans 14 residues. Germline V gene data show CDR1 as SQVTM and CDR2 as ANQGSEA. V lost 6 bases, J lost 2 bases, and 15 bases lay in between. Written as DNA, the CDR3 is TGCAGCGTCGCTAGAGGTCAATTCACAGATACGCAGTATTTT. It yields the protein CSVARGQFTDTQYF.

This chain connects TRBV29-1 to TRBJ2-1, with D perhaps matching TRBD2 (5 bases). The CDR3 totals 13 residues. V lost 4 bases to trimming and J lost 7 bases, with 14 bases between them. CDR1 is SQVTM and CDR2 is ANQGSEA in the germline V gene. The DNA for the CDR3 is TGCAGCGTTGCCCCCGGAGGACGGAATGAGCAGTTCTTC. It translates to CSVAPGGRNEQFF.

This clone has at least ten counts. This chain uses TRBV7-9 with TRBJ1-1, with D unclear. CDR1 and CDR2 (germline): SEHNR, FQNEAQ (reference sequence). V lost 3 bases and J lost 7, with 24 bases in between. The CDR3 runs 17 residues. The CDR3 sequence is CASSFSRVGRKADEAFF. The CDR3 DNA sequence: TGTGCCAGCAGCTTTTCACGAGTGGGTAGGAAGGCAGATGAAGCTTTCTTT.

The chain links TRBV9 to TRBJ1-1; D gene uncertain. Deletions cut 2 bases from V and 2 bases from J, with 13 bases between. This CDR3 is built from 15 residues. Germline V gene data show CDR1 as SGDLS and CDR2 as YYNGEE. The CDR3 protein is CASSVTPNSNTEAFF. CDR3 in DNA: TGTGCCAGCAGCGTGACCCCCAACAGCAACACTGAAGCTTTCTTT.

The chain couples TRBV2 to TRBJ1-1; D remains unclear. Germline V gene sequence: CDR1 SNHLY, CDR2 FYNNEI. The germline V and J ends were trimmed by 6 bases and 1 base, with 9 bases remaining between them. The CDR3 runs 13 residues. This chain's CDR3 is CASRGFPNTEAFF. DNA of the CDR3: TGTGCCAGCAGGGGGTTTCCGAACACTGAAGCTTTCTTT. Full variable domain (missing parts from reference TRBV2 and TRBJ1-1): EPEVTQTPSHQVTQMGQEVILRCVPISNHLYFYWYRQILGQKVEFLVSFYNNEISEKSEIFDDQFSVERPDGSNFTLKIRSTKLEDSAMYFCASRGFPNTEAFFGQGTRLTVV.

The chain recombines TRBV11-1 with TRBJ1-1; possible D gene TRBD1, 6 bases. The CDR3 loop spans 15 amino acids. Germline CDR1 is SGHAT and CDR2 is FQDESV (reference sequence). The V gene lost 1 base and the J gene lost 4 bases, with 13 bases spanning the gap. The CDR3 protein is CASSLVRGPGTEAFF. CDR3 coding DNA: TGTGCCAGCAGCTTAGTTCGGGGGCCGGGCACTGAAGCTTTCTTT.

The V and J genes are TRBV20-1 and TRBJ2-7; D remains unclear. Germline V CDR1 and CDR2: DFQATT, SNEGSKA (reference sequence). Deletions cut 1 base from V and 7 bases from J, with 8 bases between. The CDR3 has 11 residues. The CDR3 reads CSARGSFEQYF. The CDR3 DNA reads as TGCAGTGCTAGAGGCAGCTTTGAGCAGTACTTC.